Listed below are T cell receptor beta chains from one sample, sequenced in a study of T cell responses to AZD1222 COVID-19 vaccine. Only in-frame clones appear in the TCRdb table, and some are missing; sequencing was by immunoSEQ multiplex PCR. The sample has about 190,000 clones; approximately 92% are singletons. The input for sequencing was peripheral blood, taken on day 0 of AZD1222 vaccination. Receptor source: an adult in good health. CDR3s include the opening cysteine and the closing phenylalanine or tryptophan. Fields, in order: clone size, V gene, J gene, D gene, CDR3 protein, CDR3 DNA. The D gene is left open where the match is weak. Clone size is stated in some rows and not others, as once, few, many or a class when expanded.

abundance: -
v_gene: TRBV6-5
j_gene: TRBJ1-4
d_gene: TRBD1
CDR3aa: CASSHRGDNEKLFF
CDR3nt: TGTGCCAGCAGTCACAGGGGGGATAATGAAAAACTGTTTTTT

abundance: -
v_gene: TRBV28
j_gene: TRBJ1-2
d_gene: TRBD1
CDR3aa: CASRQGTLNYGYTF
CDR3nt: TGTGCCAGCAGACAGGGGACCCTCAACTATGGCTACACCTTC

abundance: -
v_gene: TRBV6-5
j_gene: TRBJ1-1
d_gene: -
CDR3aa: CASKMTGGTEAFF
CDR3nt: TGTGCCAGCAAGATGACAGGTGGAACTGAAGCTTTCTTT

abundance: -
v_gene: TRBV18
j_gene: TRBJ1-2
d_gene: TRBD1
CDR3aa: CASSPGQNYGYTF
CDR3nt: TGTGCCAGCTCACCGGGACAGAACTATGGCTACACCTTC

abundance: -
v_gene: TRBV4-3
j_gene: TRBJ2-1
d_gene: TRBD2
CDR3aa: CASSPSGGRYNEQFF
CDR3nt: TGCGCCAGCAGCCCTAGCGGGGGGCGTTACAATGAGCAGTTCTTC

abundance: once
v_gene: TRBV11-3
j_gene: TRBJ1-1
d_gene: -
CDR3aa: CASSLGPTTGAFF
CDR3nt: TGTGCCAGCAGCTTAGGGCCCACAACGGGGGCTTTCTTT

abundance: -
v_gene: TRBV6-2/TRBV6-3
j_gene: TRBJ2-3
d_gene: TRBD1
CDR3aa: CASSDLRQGVTDTQYF
CDR3nt: TGTGCCAGCAGTGACCTCCGACAGGGGGTCACAGATACGCAGTATTTT

abundance: -
v_gene: TRBV12-3/TRBV12-4
j_gene: TRBJ2-5
d_gene: -
CDR3aa: CASSLDGETQYF
CDR3nt: TGTGCCAGCAGTTTAGACGGCGAGACCCAGTACTTC

abundance: -
v_gene: TRBV3-1/TRBV3-2
j_gene: TRBJ1-1
d_gene: -
CDR3aa: CASTRGGTEAFF
CDR3nt: TGTGCCAGCACCCGAGGGGGGACTGAAGCTTTCTTT

abundance: -
v_gene: TRBV5-1
j_gene: TRBJ2-2
d_gene: TRBD2
CDR3aa: CASSSGGPSGELFF
CDR3nt: TGCGCCAGCAGTAGCGGGGGACCCTCCGGGGAGCTGTTTTTT

abundance: -
v_gene: TRBV19
j_gene: TRBJ2-7
d_gene: -
CDR3aa: CASSIARYHEQYF
CDR3nt: TGTGCCAGTAGTATAGCCAGGTACCACGAGCAGTACTTC

abundance: -
v_gene: TRBV6-5
j_gene: TRBJ1-1
d_gene: -
CDR3aa: CASGDRVNTEAFF
CDR3nt: TGTGCCAGCGGGGACCGGGTGAACACTGAAGCTTTCTTT

abundance: -
v_gene: TRBV23-1
j_gene: TRBJ1-4
d_gene: -
CDR3aa: CASSQPVELFF
CDR3nt: TGCGCCAGCAGTCAGCCAGTCGAACTGTTTTTT

abundance: -
v_gene: TRBV3-1/TRBV3-2
j_gene: TRBJ2-1
d_gene: -
CDR3aa: CASSHGSYNEQFF
CDR3nt: TGTGCCAGCAGCCACGGGTCCTACAATGAGCAGTTCTTC

abundance: -
v_gene: TRBV7-2
j_gene: TRBJ2-1
d_gene: TRBD2
CDR3aa: CASSVGLAGGPYNEQFF
CDR3nt: TGTGCCAGCAGCGTCGGGCTAGCGGGGGGCCCCTACAATGAGCAGTTCTTC

abundance: once
v_gene: TRBV18
j_gene: TRBJ2-2
d_gene: -
CDR3aa: CASYRAGLRVTGELFF
CDR3nt: TGTGCCAGCTACAGGGCCGGACTACGAGTTACCGGGGAGCTGTTTTTT

abundance: -
v_gene: TRBV6-6
j_gene: TRBJ1-5
d_gene: -
CDR3aa: CASSPSRFGGPTDRPQHF
CDR3nt: TGTGCCAGCAGTCCCTCACGGTTTGGGGGCCCAACTGATCGGCCCCAGCATTTT

abundance: -
v_gene: TRBV24-1
j_gene: TRBJ2-2
d_gene: TRBD2
CDR3aa: CATTGTSGGAISGELFF
CDR3nt: TGTGCCACGACCGGGACTAGCGGGGGGGCCATCTCCGGGGAGCTGTTTTTT

abundance: -
v_gene: TRBV19
j_gene: TRBJ2-1
d_gene: TRBD2
CDR3aa: CASSILGRVNEQFF
CDR3nt: TGTGCCAGTAGTATCCTGGGGAGGGTCAATGAGCAGTTCTTC

abundance: -
v_gene: TRBV11-2
j_gene: TRBJ2-5
d_gene: -
CDR3aa: CASSYRAQETQYF
CDR3nt: TGTGCCAGCAGCTACAGGGCCCAAGAGACCCAGTACTTC

abundance: -
v_gene: TRBV19
j_gene: TRBJ2-7
d_gene: -
CDR3aa: CASSIGSGRPYEQYF
CDR3nt: TGTGCCAGTAGTATAGGAAGTGGGAGACCCTACGAGCAGTACTTC

abundance: -
v_gene: TRBV9
j_gene: TRBJ1-2
d_gene: -
CDR3aa: CASSEGPGSFGYTF
CDR3nt: TGTGCCAGCAGCGAGGGGCCGGGGTCGTTTGGCTACACCTTC

abundance: -
v_gene: TRBV14
j_gene: TRBJ1-2
d_gene: -
CDR3aa: CASSRDGDGYTF
CDR3nt: TGTGCCAGCAGCCGGGACGGCGATGGCTACACCTTC

abundance: -
v_gene: TRBV5-4
j_gene: TRBJ2-7
d_gene: TRBD2
CDR3aa: CASSHRGGAAYEQYF
CDR3nt: TGTGCCAGCAGCCACCGCGGGGGGGCCGCATACGAGCAGTACTTC

abundance: -
v_gene: TRBV5-5
j_gene: TRBJ2-7
d_gene: -
CDR3aa: CASRQGGSYEQYF
CDR3nt: TGTGCCAGCAGACAGGGAGGCTCCTACGAGCAGTACTTC

abundance: -
v_gene: TRBV23-1
j_gene: TRBJ1-2
d_gene: -
CDR3aa: CASRGKGIDGYTF
CDR3nt: TGCGCCAGCAGGGGAAAGGGAATCGATGGCTACACCTTC

abundance: -
v_gene: TRBV7-9
j_gene: TRBJ1-1
d_gene: -
CDR3aa: CASSPLRGTGETEAFF
CDR3nt: TGTGCCAGCAGCCCCCTCAGGGGAACAGGTGAAACTGAAGCTTTCTTT

abundance: -
v_gene: TRBV2
j_gene: TRBJ2-7
d_gene: TRBD1
CDR3aa: CASSGTGGPYEQYF
CDR3nt: TGTGCCAGCAGTGGGACAGGGGGCCCCTACGAGCAGTACTTC

abundance: -
v_gene: TRBV28
j_gene: TRBJ1-4
d_gene: -
CDR3aa: CASTTPGTEKLFF
CDR3nt: TGTGCCAGCACTACCCCCGGGACAGAAAAACTGTTTTTT

abundance: -
v_gene: TRBV6-5
j_gene: TRBJ2-6
d_gene: -
CDR3aa: CASSYGRSGANVLTF
CDR3nt: TGTGCCAGCAGTTACGGTCGCTCTGGGGCCAACGTCCTGACTTTC

abundance: -
v_gene: TRBV2
j_gene: TRBJ1-2
d_gene: -
CDR3aa: CASSGRRLTF
CDR3nt: TGTGCCAGCAGTGGGAGGCGACTTACCTTC

abundance: -
v_gene: TRBV12-5
j_gene: TRBJ1-1
d_gene: -
CDR3aa: CASGDTLRPPGLAFF
CDR3nt: TGTGCTAGTGGGGATACTCTCAGGCCCCCGGGTTTAGCTTTCTTT

abundance: -
v_gene: TRBV13
j_gene: TRBJ2-3
d_gene: -
CDR3aa: CASSLRRDLSTDTQYF
CDR3nt: TGTGCCAGCAGCTTGCGACGGGACTTGAGCACAGATACGCAGTATTTT

abundance: -
v_gene: TRBV2
j_gene: TRBJ1-4
d_gene: TRBD1
CDR3aa: CASSRAEGAGSEKLFF
CDR3nt: TGTGCCAGCAGCCGAGCGGAGGGGGCAGGGAGTGAAAAACTGTTTTTT

abundance: once
v_gene: TRBV29-1
j_gene: TRBJ1-2
d_gene: TRBD1
CDR3aa: CSVHDRGYGYTF
CDR3nt: TGCAGCGTCCACGACAGGGGTTATGGCTACACCTTC

abundance: -
v_gene: TRBV5-4
j_gene: TRBJ2-7
d_gene: -
CDR3aa: CASSLDRSEQYF
CDR3nt: TGTGCCAGCAGCTTGGATAGGTCCGAGCAGTACTTC